These T cell receptor beta chains were read from a single sample in a study of cytomegalovirus exposure and HLA in healthy donors. Assay used: immunoSEQ multiplex PCR; TCRdb lists only in-frame clones, some missing. In the table there are roughly 140,000 clones, over 60% of which are singletons. What was sequenced was PBMCs. These receptors were taken from a male donor in good health and CMV-seronegative. Each CDR3 is given with its conserved first and last residue. A D gene is named only where the DNA matches it firmly. Clone size, where shown, is once, few, many, or a class for clones that have expanded.

size	J	V	D	CDR3	DNA
NA	TRBJ1-1	TRBV11-2	NA	CASSLSAGPNTEAFF	TGTGCCAGCAGCTTAAGTGCAGGGCCGAACACTGAAGCTTTCTTT
NA	TRBJ2-5	TRBV5-4	TRBD2	CASSFPSGAQETQYF	TGTGCCAGCAGCTTTCCTAGCGGGGCACAAGAGACCCAGTACTTC
NA	TRBJ1-3	TRBV6-6	NA	CASSPGHSGNTIYF	TGTGCCAGCAGTCCAGGGCACTCTGGAAACACCATATATTTT
NA	TRBJ1-3	TRBV5-4	TRBD1	CASSRDRDSGNTIYF	TGTGCCAGCAGCAGGGACAGGGACTCTGGAAACACCATATATTTT
NA	TRBJ2-7	TRBV19	TRBD1	CASSQTGNEQYF	TGTGCCAGTAGTCAGACAGGGAACGAGCAGTACTTC
few	TRBJ2-4	TRBV7-9	NA	CSSSLVGLGNIQYF	TGTTCCAGCAGCTTAGTCGGGTTGGGAAACATTCAGTACTTC
NA	TRBJ1-3	TRBV19	TRBD1	CASSRPGQISGNTIYF	TGTGCCAGTAGTAGGCCGGGACAGATCTCTGGAAACACCATATATTTT
NA	TRBJ1-2	TRBV9	TRBD1	CASSVGQGGPTNYGYTF	TGTGCCAGCAGCGTCGGACAGGGGGGACCGACTAACTATGGCTACACCTTC
NA	TRBJ2-3	TRBV30	TRBD1	CAWSIRLGQGASDTQYF	TGTGCCTGGAGCATTAGGTTGGGACAGGGGGCCTCAGATACGCAGTATTTT
NA	TRBJ2-1	TRBV4-2	TRBD2	CASSQDRGRAGDEQFF	TGTGCCAGCAGCCAAGATCGCGGGAGGGCCGGCGATGAGCAGTTCTTC
NA	TRBJ2-6	TRBV4-2	NA	CASSQEEGSGANVLTF	TGTGCCAGCAGCCAGGAGGAGGGTTCTGGGGCCAACGTCCTGACTTTC
NA	TRBJ2-5	TRBV9	TRBD1	CASSRDRAQETQYF	TGTGCCAGCAGCCGAGACAGGGCCCAAGAGACCCAGTACTTC
once	TRBJ2-1	TRBV18	NA	CASSPGPEQEQFF	TGTGCCAGCTCACCGGGGCCAGAGCAAGAGCAGTTCTTC
NA	TRBJ1-5	TRBV6-5	TRBD1	CASSPGQGYGQPQHF	TGTGCCAGCAGTCCGGGACAGGGTTACGGTCAGCCCCAGCATTTT
NA	TRBJ2-7	TRBV30	TRBD2	CAWRELAGDEQYF	TGTGCCTGGAGGGAACTAGCGGGGGACGAGCAGTACTTC
NA	TRBJ1-1	TRBV7-2	NA	CASSFVNSGSAWEAFF	TGTGCCAGCAGCTTCGTAAACTCGGGCAGTGCGTGGGAGGCTTTCTTT
few	TRBJ1-5	TRBV7-8	NA	CASSLGGLGQGLIQPQHF	TGTGCCAGCAGCTTAGGTGGGCTGGGGCAGGGGCTTATTCAGCCCCAGCATTTT
NA	TRBJ2-3	TRBV7-9	NA	CASSFTPDTQYF	TGTGCCAGCAGCTTTACACCAGATACGCAGTATTTT
NA	TRBJ1-6	TRBV30	NA	CACKTTNNNSPLHF	TGTGCCTGCAAAACAACAAACAATAATTCACCCCTCCACTTT
NA	TRBJ1-1	TRBV6-5	NA	CASSYNMNTEAFF	TGTGCCAGCAGTTACAACATGAACACTGAAGCTTTCTTT
NA	TRBJ1-1	TRBV5-1	NA	CASSLPSEEAFF	TGCGCCAGCAGCTTGCCCTCAGAAGAAGCTTTCTTT
NA	TRBJ1-1	TRBV6-5	NA	CASSFRDSNTEAFF	TGTGCCAGCAGTTTCCGGGATTCGAACACTGAAGCTTTCTTT
NA	TRBJ2-1	TRBV5-1	NA	CASSLGSSSYNEQFF	TGCGCCAGCAGCTTGGGGAGTAGCTCCTACAATGAGCAGTTCTTC
NA	TRBJ2-1	TRBV19	TRBD2	CASSIEGRWDYSSYNEQFF	TGTGCCAGTAGTATCGAGGGTCGGTGGGACTATAGCTCCTACAATGAGCAGTTCTTC
NA	TRBJ2-3	TRBV23-1	NA	CASSQFPFRRPEGSTDTQYF	TGCGCCAGCAGTCAATTCCCTTTTCGACGACCCGAGGGAAGCACAGATACGCAGTATTTT